Each of the 8 T cell receptor beta chains below was sequenced from the same sample in a study of T cell responses to AZD1222 COVID-19 vaccine. Only in-frame clones appear in the TCRdb table, and some are missing; sequencing was by immunoSEQ multiplex PCR. The sample contains about 150,000 clones, around 89% of which appear only once. This specimen consisted of peripheral blood, obtained on day 0 of AZD1222 vaccination. Source of these receptors: an adult in good health.

This chain uses TRBV29-1 with TRBJ1-2, with D possibly being TRBD1 (6 bases). The CDR3 extends over 13 amino acids. V dropped 2 bases and J dropped 8 bases, with 15 bases sitting between them. CDR1 SQVTM and CDR2 ANQGSEA come from the germline V gene. This chain's CDR3 is CSVESGQWAGYTF. CDR3 nucleotides: TGCAGCGTTGAATCAGGACAGTGGGCGGGCTACACCTTC.

The chain is built from TRBV10-1 and TRBJ2-7; D is tentatively TRBD1 or TRBD2 (5 bases each). Trimming took 6 bases from V and 11 from J, leaving 5 bases between them. Germline V gives CDR1 WNHNN, CDR2 SYGVQD (reference sequence). The CDR3 runs to 8 residues. The CDR3 bases are TGCGCCAGCAGGGGGGAGTACTTC. It yields the protein CASRGEYF.

The table lists this clone with a few counts. The gene calls are TRBV6-1 and TRBJ1-2; TRBD1 is a possible D gene (5 bases). The V and J ends lost 1 base and 7 bases respectively, with 10 bases between them. This CDR3 has 13 residues. The germline V gene encodes CDR1 MNHNS and CDR2 SASEGT. CDR3 nucleotide sequence: TGTGCCAGCAGTGAAGGGGGACGCTCTGGCTACACCTTC. It codes for CASSEGGRSGYTF.

The gene calls are TRBV19 and TRBJ1-1, with TRBD1 matching over 8 bases. The CDR3 has 16 amino acids. CDR1 is LNHDA, CDR2 SQIVND, per germline (reference sequence). V shed 2 bases, J shed 1 base, and the junction held 6 bases outside the gene matches. The CDR3 DNA reads TGTGCCAGTAGTATATATGCTACAGGGGGGAACACTGAAGCTTTCTTT. This sequence encodes CASSIYATGGNTEAFF.

J is TRBJ2-2 and V is TRBV6-5; D possibly matches TRBD1 or TRBD2 (7 bases each). CDR1 is MNHEY, CDR2 SVGAGI, per germline. The CDR3 contains 15 residues. V lost 6 bases and J 4 bases, leaving 15 bases between the germline ends. The CDR3 DNA is TGTGCCAGCAGCCAGGGAGGGGGCCCCACCGGGGAGCTGTTTTTT. Translating gives CASSQGGGPTGELFF.

This clone was seen just once. The chain joins TRBV30 to TRBJ1-5; D remains unclear. The CDR3 is 11 residues long. Trimming stripped 2 bases from V and 9 bases from J, with 8 bases between. Germline V gives CDR1 GTSNPN, CDR2 SVGIG (reference sequence). CDR3 coding DNA: TGTGCCTGGAGTTTGTGGGGGCCCCAGCATTTT. It is translated as CAWSLWGPQHF.

CDR3 nucleotide sequence: TGTGCCAGCAGCCTACTAGCGGGAGGAACAGATACGCAGTATTTT. Translating gives CASSLLAGGTDTQYF. J is TRBJ2-3 and V is TRBV14, with TRBD2 identical over 12 bases. The V and J ends lost 4 bases and 3 bases, in that order; junction bases with no gene match: 2. This CDR3 contains 15 residues. Germline CDR1 is SGHDN and CDR2 is FVKESK.

V gene TRBV15 combines with J gene TRBJ2-7, with D perhaps matching TRBD2 (6 bases). Trimming removed 0 bases at V and 9 bases at J, with 18 bases between. Germline V gives CDR1 LNHNV, CDR2 YYDKDF (reference sequence). The CDR3 runs to 15 residues. Written as DNA, the CDR3 is TGTGCCACCAGCAGAGATAGATTGCGCGGGATCTGGCAGTACTTC. Its protein product is CATSRDRLRGIWQYF. The full variable domain, its missing parts supplied by reference TRBV15 and TRBJ2-7, is DAMVIQNPRYQVTQFGKPVTLSCSQTLNHNVMYWYQQKSSQAPKLLFHYYDKDFNNEADTPDNFQSRRPNTSFCFLDIRSPGLGDTAMYLCATSRDRLRGIWQYFGPGTRLTVT.